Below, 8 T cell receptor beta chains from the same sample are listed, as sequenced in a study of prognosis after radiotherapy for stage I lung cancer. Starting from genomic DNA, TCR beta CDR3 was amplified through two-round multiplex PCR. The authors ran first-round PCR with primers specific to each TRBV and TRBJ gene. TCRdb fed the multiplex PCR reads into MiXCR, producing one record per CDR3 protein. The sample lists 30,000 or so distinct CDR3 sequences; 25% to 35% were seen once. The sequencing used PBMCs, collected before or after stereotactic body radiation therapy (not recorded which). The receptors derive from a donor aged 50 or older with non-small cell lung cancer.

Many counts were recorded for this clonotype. The DNA for the CDR3 is TGTGCCAGCAGCTTTGAATTCGGCGAGCAGTACTTC. As protein: CASSFEFGEQYF. The V and J genes are TRBV5-8 and TRBJ2-7, with no clear D. Germline CDR1 is SGHTS and CDR2 is YDEGEE. This CDR3 contains 12 residues. With 2 bases removed from V and 6 bases from J, the gap between germline ends came to 9 bases.

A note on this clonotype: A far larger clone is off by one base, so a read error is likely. CDR3 region: CASSYSMGDTQYF. The CDR3 bases are TGTGCCAGCAGTTACTCGATGGGAGATACGCAGTATTTT. This chain links TRBV6-6 with TRBJ2-3; D not certain. CDR3 length: 13 amino acids. Trimming stripped 0 bases from V and 5 bases from J, with 6 bases between. CDR1 and CDR2 (germline): MNHNY, SVGAGI (reference sequence).

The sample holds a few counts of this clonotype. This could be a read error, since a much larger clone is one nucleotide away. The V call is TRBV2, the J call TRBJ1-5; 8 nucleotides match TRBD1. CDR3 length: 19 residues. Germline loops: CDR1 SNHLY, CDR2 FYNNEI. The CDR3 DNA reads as TGTGCCAGCAGTGGGACAGGGCGCTCTGGCCGTGGAAGCAATCATCCCCAGCATTTT. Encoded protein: CASSGTGRSGRGSNHPQHF.

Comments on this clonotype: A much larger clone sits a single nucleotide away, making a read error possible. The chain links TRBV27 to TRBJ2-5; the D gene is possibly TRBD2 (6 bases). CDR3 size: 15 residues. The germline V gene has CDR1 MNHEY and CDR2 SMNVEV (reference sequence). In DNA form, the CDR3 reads TGTGCCAGCAGTTCCTGGGACTCGTCCCAAGATACCCAGTACTTC. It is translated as CASSSWDSSQDTQYF.

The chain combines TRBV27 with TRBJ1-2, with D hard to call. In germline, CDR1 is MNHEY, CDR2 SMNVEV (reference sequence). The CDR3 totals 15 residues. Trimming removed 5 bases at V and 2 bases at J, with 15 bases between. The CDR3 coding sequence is TGTGCCAGCAGTACCCGACTGGTGTCGAACTATGGCTACACCTTC. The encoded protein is CASSTRLVSNYGYTF.

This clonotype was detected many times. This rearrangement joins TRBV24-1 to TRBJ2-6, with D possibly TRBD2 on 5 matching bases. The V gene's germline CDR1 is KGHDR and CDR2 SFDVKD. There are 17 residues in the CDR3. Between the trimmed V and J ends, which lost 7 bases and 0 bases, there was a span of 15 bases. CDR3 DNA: TGTGCCACCAGCCAACCTGGACGGGGCTCTGGGGCCAACGTCCTGACTTTC. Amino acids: CATSQPGRGSGANVLTF.

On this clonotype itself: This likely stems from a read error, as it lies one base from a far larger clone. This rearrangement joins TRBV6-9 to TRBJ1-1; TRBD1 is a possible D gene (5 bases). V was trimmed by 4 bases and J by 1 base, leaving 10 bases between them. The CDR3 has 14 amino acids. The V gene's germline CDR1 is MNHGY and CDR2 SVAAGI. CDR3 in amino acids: CASSSHRWNTEAFF. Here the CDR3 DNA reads TGTGCCAGCAGTTCCCACAGGTGGAACACTGAAGCTTTCTTT.

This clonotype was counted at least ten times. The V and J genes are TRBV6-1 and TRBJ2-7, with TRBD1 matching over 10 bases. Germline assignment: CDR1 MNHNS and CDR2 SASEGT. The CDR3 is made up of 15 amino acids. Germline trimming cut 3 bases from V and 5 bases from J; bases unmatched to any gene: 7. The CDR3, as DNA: TGTGCCAGCAGTGAGCCGGGACAGGGGAAACACGAGCAGTACTTC. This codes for CASSEPGQGKHEQYF.